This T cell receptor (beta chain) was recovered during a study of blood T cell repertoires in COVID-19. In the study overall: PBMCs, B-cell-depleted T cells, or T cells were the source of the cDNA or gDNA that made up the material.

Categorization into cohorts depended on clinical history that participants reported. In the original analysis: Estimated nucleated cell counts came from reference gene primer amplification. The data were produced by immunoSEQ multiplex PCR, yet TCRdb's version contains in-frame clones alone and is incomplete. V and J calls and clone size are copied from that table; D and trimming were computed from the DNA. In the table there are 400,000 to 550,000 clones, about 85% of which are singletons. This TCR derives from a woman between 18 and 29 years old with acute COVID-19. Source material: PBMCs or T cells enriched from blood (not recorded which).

As DNA, the CDR3 is TGCGCCAGCAGCTCCCGGGACAGGGGGCTTTTAACTGAAGCTTTCTTT. It codes for CASSSRDRGLLTEAFF. The V call is TRBV5-1, the J call TRBJ1-1; 12 bases map to TRBD1. CDR1 is SGHRS and CDR2 is YFSETQ in the germline V gene. Unmatched junction bases numbered 8, after V lost 3 bases and J lost 5 bases. CDR3 length: 16 residues.